One sample yielded the 20 T cell receptor beta chains listed below, sequenced in a study of early T cells in non-severe SARS-CoV-2 infection. TCRdb ran MiXCR on the 5' RACE reads and lists one entry per CDR3 protein. The sample has some 35,000 distinct CDR3 sequences; roughly 6.8% are singletons. This material consisted of whole blood, taken at baseline. Receptors were obtained from an adult who was a healthcare worker with PCR-confirmed SARS-CoV-2 infection or an uninfected control (not recorded which).

The chain recombines TRBV6-2 or TRBV6-3 with TRBJ1-2; D not resolved. This CDR3 contains 13 residues. V gave up 4 bases and J gave up 2 bases, with 8 bases separating them. CDR1 is MNHEY and CDR2 is SVGEGT in the germline V gene. The CDR3 here is CASSLDGNYGYTF. As DNA, the CDR3 is TGTGCCAGCAGTTTGGACGGCAACTATGGCTACACCTTC.

At least ten counts were recorded for this clonotype. V usage is TRBV20-1 and J usage is TRBJ2-3; 9 bases align to TRBD2. Per germline, CDR1 DFQATT and CDR2 SNEGSKA (reference sequence). The CDR3 consists of 16 residues. The V segment lost 3 bases and the J segment 0 bases; nucleotides outside the gene matches: 7. CDR3 DNA: TGCAGTGCTAGCCTGGGGCTAGCGGGGAGCACAGATACGCAGTATTTT. Amino acids: CSASLGLAGSTDTQYF.

The genes are TRBV5-4 and TRBJ1-2, with D unresolved. The germline CDR1 and CDR2 sequences are SGHNT and YYREEE (reference sequence). V shed 3 bases and J shed 3 bases, with 6 bases lying between them. This CDR3 has 12 residues. DNA of the CDR3: TGTGCCAGCAGCTCCGGCGACTATGGCTACACCTTC. This encodes CASSSGDYGYTF.

This clonotype was found many times. This sequence joins TRBV11-1 and TRBJ2-7, with TRBD1 matching over 7 bases. This CDR3 has 13 amino acids. V shed 5 bases, J shed 3 bases, and the junction held 4 bases outside the gene matches. The germline V gene encodes CDR1 SGHAT and CDR2 FQDESV (reference sequence). CDR3 sequence: CASSARDSYEQYF. CDR3 DNA: TGTGCCAGCAGCGCTCGGGACAGCTACGAGCAGTACTTC.

J is TRBJ2-1 and V is TRBV6-2 or TRBV6-3, with a possible D match to TRBD1 (6 bases). The CDR3 has 15 residues. V lost 7 bases, J lost 10 bases, and 23 bases lay in between. Germline assignment: CDR1 MNHEY and CDR2 SVGEGT. CDR3 nucleotide sequence: TGTGCCAGCACCCCAAGGGGGACCCATTCAGGCGAGCAGTTCTTC. Encoded protein: CASTPRGTHSGEQFF.

The CDR3 DNA reads as TGTGCCAGCAGGACGGCCGACGGTACTATTCAGTACTTC. As protein: CASRTADGTIQYF. V is TRBV7-2 and J is TRBJ2-4, with D unresolved. From germline, CDR1 is SGHTA and CDR2 FQGNSA. Trimming stripped 6 bases from V and 10 bases from J, with 16 bases between. The CDR3 spans 13 residues.

This clonotype was counted only a few times. The chain has TRBV29-1 and TRBJ1-5; no clear D gene. CDR3 length equals 12 residues. The germline CDR1 and CDR2 sequences are SQVTM and ANQGSEA. V gave up 4 bases and J gave up 11 bases, with 15 bases separating them. The DNA of the CDR3 is TGCAGCGTTGCGGACCCCCCAAGGGCCCAGCATTTT. This sequence encodes CSVADPPRAQHF. The full variable domain, completed using reference TRBV29-1 and TRBJ1-5, is SAVISQKPSRDICQRGTSLTIQCQVDSQVTMMFWYRQQPGQSLTLIATANQGSEATYESGFVIDKFPISRPNLTFSTLTVSNMSPEDSSIYLCSVADPPRAQHFGDGTRLSIL.

The chain couples TRBV7-2 to TRBJ2-5; D is ambiguous. The germline V gene encodes CDR1 SGHTA and CDR2 FQGNSA. V lost 5 bases to trimming and J lost 1 base, with 11 bases between them. CDR3 length equals 14 residues. Here the CDR3 reads CASSPTKLQETQYF. CDR3 bases: TGTGCCAGCAGCCCTACAAAACTCCAAGAGACCCAGTACTTC.

This clonotype was observed many times. The rearrangement joins TRBV27 to TRBJ2-2; TRBD2 agrees at 11 bases. Germline V gene sequence: CDR1 MNHEY, CDR2 SMNVEV (reference sequence). Unmatched junction bases numbered 13, after V lost 7 bases and J lost 6 bases. This CDR3 is built from 17 residues. In nucleotides, the CDR3 is TGTGCCAGCACCCGTCCGGGGCTAGCGGGAGGAGCCGGGGAGCTGTTTTTT. Translation gives CASTRPGLAGGAGELFF.

The genes are TRBV12-3 or TRBV12-4 and TRBJ2-4; D unclear. The ends were cut back, 1 base at V and 5 bases at J, with 9 bases in the middle. The CDR3 extends over 14 amino acids. The CDR3 nucleotides read TGTGCCAGCAGTTTAGATTGGGCTCAAAACATTCAGTACTTC. Translated, it gives CASSLDWAQNIQYF.

This clonotype was seen many times. The genes are TRBV12-3 or TRBV12-4 and TRBJ2-3, with D possibly matching TRBD1 (5 bases). The CDR3 is made up of 13 amino acids. The CDR3 region is CAGQGDSTDTQYF. The CDR3, as DNA: TGTGCGGGGCAAGGGGATAGCACAGATACGCAGTATTTT.

This clonotype was observed many times. V usage is TRBV27 and J usage is TRBJ2-7; D tentatively fits TRBD1 or TRBD2 (6 bases each). The CDR3 is made up of 15 amino acids. CDR1 and CDR2 from the germline V gene are MNHEY and SMNVEV (reference sequence). V lost 5 bases and J lost 4, with 18 bases in between. The CDR3 protein is CASSPEGEGRYEQYF. As DNA, the CDR3 is TGTGCCAGCAGTCCCGAGGGGGAAGGGAGGTACGAGCAGTACTTC.

This clonotype has ten or more counts. CDR3 loop: CASSWGRQGYNSPLHF. The CDR3 DNA sequence: TGCGCCAGCAGTTGGGGTCGACAGGGCTATAATTCACCCCTCCACTTT. The chain combines TRBV5-1 with TRBJ1-6; 7 positions match TRBD1. The CDR3 extends over 16 amino acids. Per the germline V gene, CDR1 is SGHRS and CDR2 is YFSETQ. Trimming cost V 5 bases and J 3 bases; bases outside gene matches: 8. Supplemented by reference TRBV5-1 and TRBJ1-6, the full variable domain reads KAGVTQTPRYLIKTRGQQVTLSCSPISGHRSVSWYQQTPGQGLQFLFEYFSETQRNKGNFPGRFSGRQFSNSRSEMNVSTLELGDSALYLCASSWGRQGYNSPLHFGNGTRLTVT.

This clonotype was detected ten times or more. The chain joins TRBV5-1 to TRBJ2-7; no reliable D call. The V gene lost 0 bases and the J gene lost 0 bases, with 7 bases spanning the gap. Germline-derived CDR1 and CDR2 are SGHRS and YFSETQ. This CDR3 comprises 14 residues. As DNA, the CDR3 is TGCGCCAGCAGCTTGGCTACGAGCTCCTACGAGCAGTACTTC. Translated, it gives CASSLATSSYEQYF.

This clonotype was counted ten times or more. The V call is TRBV28, the J call TRBJ1-4; no firm D call. Germline V lookup: CDR1 MDHEN, CDR2 SYDVKM. The CDR3 runs 11 residues. Trimming pared 9 bases from V and 0 bases from J, leaving 2 bases between. CDR3 sequence (DNA): TGTGCCAGTGCAACTAATGAAAAACTGTTTTTT. It codes for CASATNEKLFF.

This chain connects TRBV28 to TRBJ2-4; D is perhaps TRBD2 (5 bases). The length of the CDR3 is 12 residues. Germline CDR1 MDHEN, CDR2 SYDVKM. V was pared by 8 bases and J by 7 bases, with 12 bases between. CDR3 nucleotide sequence: TGTGCCAGCGCGAACCGGAGGAACATTCAGTACTTC. This codes for CASANRRNIQYF. The variable domain in full, completed from reference TRBV28 and TRBJ2-4, reads DVKVTQSSRYLVKRTGEKVFLECVQDMDHENMFWYRQDPGLGLRLIYFSYDVKMKEKGDIPEGYSVSREKKERFSLILESASTNQTSMYLCASANRRNIQYFGAGTRLSVL.

There are a few counts of this clonotype. V usage is TRBV9 and J usage is TRBJ2-5; D remains ambiguous. Trimming took 0 bases from V and 1 from J, leaving 4 bases between them. Germline CDR1 reads SGDLS; CDR2 reads YYNGEE. CDR3 length equals 13 residues. CDR3 residues: CASSVGIQETQYF. The CDR3 DNA is TGTGCCAGCAGCGTAGGGATCCAAGAGACCCAGTACTTC.

The genes are TRBV9 and TRBJ2-3, with 9 positions matching TRBD1. The V gene end was trimmed by 3 bases and the J gene end by 4 bases; junction bases not matched to a gene: 3. The CDR3 has 14 amino acids. Germline V gene lookup returns CDR1 SGDLS and CDR2 YYNGEE. CDR3 sequence reads: CASSAGQGPDTQYF. The CDR3 DNA is TGTGCCAGCAGCGCGGGACAGGGACCAGATACGCAGTATTTT.

The chain carries TRBV5-1 and TRBJ1-5; D uncertain. The CDR3 extends over 13 amino acids. With 5 bases removed from V and 4 bases from J, the gap between germline ends came to 10 bases. The V gene's germline CDR1 is SGHRS and CDR2 YFSETQ. The CDR3 sequence: CASSVSGNQPQHF. CDR3 nucleotide sequence: TGCGCCAGCAGTGTTTCCGGGAATCAGCCCCAGCATTTT.

In this sample, this clonotype turned up many times. The CDR3 loop is CASSFGGISYEQYF. Here the CDR3 DNA reads TGTGCCAGCAGCTTTGGGGGCATTTCGTACGAGCAGTACTTC. The J gene is TRBJ2-7, the V gene TRBV7-9, with D perhaps TRBD1 (6 bases). Between the trimmed V and J ends, which lost 3 bases and 4 bases, there was a span of 13 bases. From germline, CDR1 is SEHNR and CDR2 FQNEAQ (reference sequence). This CDR3 contains 14 residues.